This record covers a single T cell receptor beta chain. What it binds is not known. V shed 8 bases and J shed 0 bases, with 11 bases lying between them. This CDR3 has 15 residues. Germline lookup yields CDR1 SNHLY and CDR2 FYNNEI. Produced via immunoSEQ multiplex PCR; TCRdb's table is partial and in-frame only. The sample has around 92,000 clones, more than 75% seen once. The sample is drawn from a study of T cells in localized non-small cell lung cancer. Whole-study findings and limits: Appearing in adjacent lung were a median about 60 of the top 100 tumor clones. Maximal T cell clonality occurred in uninvolved adjacent lung, with tumor ranking below it. Higher adjacent-lung clonality was associated with shorter survival. Because sequencing included only one region (of the tumor), heterogeneity remains possible.

The chain carries TRBV2 and TRBJ1-6; D is unresolved. The material sequenced was PBMCs, taken before any cancer treatment. This TCR was sampled from a woman aged 35-75 years with stage II squamous cell lung carcinoma. The CDR3 here is CASGESFSYNSPLHF. The CDR3, as DNA: TGTGCCAGCGGCGAGAGTTTCTCCTATAATTCACCCCTCCACTTT.